Listed below are T cell receptor beta chains from one sample, sequenced in a study of blood T cell repertoires in COVID-19. Sequenced by immunoSEQ multiplex PCR; TCRdb stores in-frame clones only, minus some. Among 360,000 or so clones, about 88% were seen once, and the ten largest hold almost 3%. Source material: PBMCs or T cells enriched from blood (not recorded which). The receptor source for this set is a woman aged 25 to 45 who had recovered from COVID-19. The CDR3 runs from the conserved cysteine through the conserved F or W. The order of the fields is V gene, clone size, J gene, D gene, CDR3 protein, CDR3 DNA. D genes are given only for firm matches. Not every row has a clone size; where given, it reads once, few, many or a size class.

TRBV15,-,TRBJ1-1,-,CATSLIGGGATEAFF,TGTGCCACCAGCCTCATAGGAGGGGGGGCCACTGAAGCTTTCTTT
TRBV2,-,TRBJ2-5,TRBD2,CAGLSAREVETQYF,TGTGCCGGCCTATCGGCGCGGGAGGTAGAGACCCAGTACTTC
TRBV7-2,-,TRBJ2-7,-,CASSSSGSYEQYF,TGTGCCAGCAGCTCGTCAGGATCCTACGAGCAGTACTTC
TRBV18,few,TRBJ1-6,-,CASSPQGSYNSPLHF,TGTGCCAGCTCACCTCAGGGATCCTATAATTCACCCCTCCACTTT
TRBV3-1/TRBV3-2,-,TRBJ2-1,-,CASSQDEAGPYNEQFF,TGTGCCAGCAGCCAAGATGAGGCGGGGCCTTACAATGAGCAGTTCTTC
TRBV6-4,many,TRBJ1-5,TRBD1,CASSEGTGGDQPQHF,TGTGCCAGCAGTGAAGGGACAGGGGGCGACCAGCCCCAGCATTTT
TRBV19,-,TRBJ1-3,TRBD1,CASSISGQGRGNTIYF,TGTGCCAGTAGTATATCGGGACAGGGACGTGGAAACACCATATATTTT
TRBV12-3/TRBV12-4,-,TRBJ1-6,-,CASTFGGGSPLHF,TGTGCCAGCACCTTTGGGGGAGGGTCACCCCTCCACTTT
TRBV21-1,-,TRBJ2-7,-,CASSKKGLSSYEQYF,TGTGCCAGCAGCAAAAAGGGGTTGAGCTCCTACGAGCAGTACTTC
TRBV10-3,-,TRBJ1-1,TRBD1,CAISGGTENTEAFF,TGTGCCATCAGTGGGGGGACAGAGAACACTGAAGCTTTCTTT
TRBV28,-,TRBJ2-3,TRBD2,CASISAGSTDTQYF,TGTGCCAGCATTTCAGCGGGAAGCACAGATACGCAGTATTTT
TRBV19,-,TRBJ1-1,TRBD1,CASSAGGVEAFF,TGTGCCAGTAGTGCAGGGGGAGTTGAAGCTTTCTTT
TRBV28,-,TRBJ2-7,-,CASSPWTGYEQYF,TGTGCCAGCAGTCCATGGACTGGCTACGAGCAGTACTTC
TRBV6-2/TRBV6-3,-,TRBJ1-3,-,CASSYSTFYTIYF,TGTGCCAGCAGTTACTCTACATTCTACACCATATATTTT
TRBV13,-,TRBJ2-1,TRBD1,CASADRDPYNEQFF,TGTGCCAGCGCGGACAGGGACCCCTACAATGAGCAGTTCTTC
TRBV4-2,-,TRBJ2-2,-,CASSQAPAGRGSGELFF,TGTGCCAGCAGCCAAGCCCCCGCGGGCAGGGGATCCGGGGAGCTGTTTTTT
TRBV27,-,TRBJ2-7,TRBD2,CASSSVSGGAAEQYF,TGTGCCAGCAGTTCTGTAAGCGGGGGGGCCGCCGAGCAGTACTTC
TRBV6-5,-,TRBJ1-5,-,CASSSQGRLDQPQHF,TGTGCCAGCAGTAGCCAGGGCCGGTTGGATCAGCCCCAGCATTTT
TRBV7-9,-,TRBJ1-3,TRBD1,CASSWTGEHSGNTIYF,TGTGCCAGCAGCTGGACAGGGGAACACTCTGGAAACACCATATATTTT
TRBV27,-,TRBJ2-4,TRBD2,CASWGLEGIQYF,TGTGCCAGCTGGGGACTAGAGGGCATTCAGTACTTC
TRBV7-6,few,TRBJ1-4,-,CASSLDSGGEKLFF,TGTGCCAGCAGCTTAGACTCGGGGGGTGAAAAACTGTTTTTT
TRBV10-1,-,TRBJ2-5,TRBD2,CASSESGGGAKTQYF,TGCGCCAGCAGTGAGTCGGGCGGGGGGGCGAAGACCCAGTACTTC
TRBV7-8,-,TRBJ1-1,TRBD1,CASSTRGKDTEAFF,TGTGCCAGCAGCACCAGGGGGAAAGACACTGAAGCTTTCTTT
TRBV4-1,-,TRBJ2-1,TRBD2,CASSQDSASGEWRNEQFF,TGCGCCAGCAGCCAAGATTCGGCTAGCGGGGAGTGGCGTAATGAGCAGTTCTTC
TRBV27,once,TRBJ2-1,TRBD2,CASSLAPGGFYNEQFF,TGTGCCAGCAGTTTGGCCCCGGGGGGGTTTTACAATGAGCAGTTCTTC
TRBV5-1,-,TRBJ2-2,-,CASTTGQNTGELFF,TGCGCCAGCACTACGGGACAGAACACCGGGGAGCTGTTTTTT
TRBV19,-,TRBJ2-2,TRBD2,CASTKGLAAGELFF,TGTGCCAGTACCAAGGGACTAGCGGCCGGGGAGCTGTTTTTT